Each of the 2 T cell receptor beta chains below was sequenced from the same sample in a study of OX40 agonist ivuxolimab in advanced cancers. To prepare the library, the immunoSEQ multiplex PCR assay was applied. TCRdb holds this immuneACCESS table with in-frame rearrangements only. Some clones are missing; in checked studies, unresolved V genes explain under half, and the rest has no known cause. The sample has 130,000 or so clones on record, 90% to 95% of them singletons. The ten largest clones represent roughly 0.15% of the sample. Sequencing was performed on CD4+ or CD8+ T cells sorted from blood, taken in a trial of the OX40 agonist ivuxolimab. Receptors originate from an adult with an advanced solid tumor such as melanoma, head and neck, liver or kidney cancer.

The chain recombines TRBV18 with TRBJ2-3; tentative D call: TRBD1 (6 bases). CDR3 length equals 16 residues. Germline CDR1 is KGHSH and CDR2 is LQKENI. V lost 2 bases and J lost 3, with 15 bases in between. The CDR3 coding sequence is TGTGCCAGCTCACCAGTCCGCGTCCAGGGGACAGATACGCAGTATTTT. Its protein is CASSPVRVQGTDTQYF.

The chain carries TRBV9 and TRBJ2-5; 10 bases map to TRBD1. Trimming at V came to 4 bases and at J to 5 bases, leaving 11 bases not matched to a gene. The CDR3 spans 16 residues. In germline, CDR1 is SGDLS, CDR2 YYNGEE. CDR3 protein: CASSISGTGAWETQYF. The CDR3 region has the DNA TGTGCCAGCAGCATTTCCGGGACAGGGGCATGGGAGACCCAGTACTTC.